The 28 T cell receptor beta chains given below trace back to one sample, sequenced in a study of T cells in Graves' hyperthyroidism and ophthalmopathy. Researchers amplified the TCR beta CDR3 regions from RNA transcripts. HTBI primers were the set used in a first-round RT-PCR of the TCR CDR3. MiXCR, applied by TCRdb to the multiplex PCR reads, yields one record per CDR3 protein. The data contain 360,000 or so distinct CDR3 sequences, 18% of them singletons. The sequenced material came from blood. The source is a woman aged 40-49 years with Graves' ophthalmopathy.

In this sample, this clonotype turned up many times. It may be a read error: a sequence one base away is much more abundant. The V and J genes are TRBV29-1 and TRBJ2-7, with 7 bases lining up with TRBD1. The CDR3 has 12 residues. The germline V gene encodes CDR1 SQVTM and CDR2 ANQGSEA. V dropped 7 bases and J dropped 3; count of bases not matched to a gene: 6. In DNA form, the CDR3 reads TGCAGCGCCAGGGCAGGGGGCTACGAGCAGTACTTC. This encodes CSARAGGYEQYF.

This clonotype was seen many times. The CDR3 spells CASGLVLREFTEAFF. CDR3 DNA: TGTGCTAGTGGTTTGGTACTACGGGAATTCACTGAAGCTTTCTTT. The chain recombines TRBV12-5 with TRBJ1-1, with D unclear. Trimming left V 0 bases short and J 4 bases short, with 12 bases between. Per germline, CDR1 LGHNT and CDR2 FRNRAP. CDR3 length: 15 residues.

V usage is TRBV6-2 or TRBV6-3 and J usage is TRBJ2-7; D may correspond to TRBD1 or TRBD2 (6 bases each). V was shortened by 2 bases and J by 4 bases, with 9 bases between the two germline ends. Per the germline V gene, CDR1 is MNHEY and CDR2 is SVGEGT. The CDR3 is 13 residues long. The CDR3 DNA reads TGTGCCAGCAGTTACGGGGGGCGATACGAGCAGTACTTC. The encoded protein is CASSYGGRYEQYF.

This clonotype appeared many times. The chain carries TRBV6-2 or TRBV6-3 and TRBJ2-7; 7 bases fit TRBD1. This CDR3 is 14 amino acids long. Germline CDR1 reads MNHEY; CDR2 reads SVGEGT. Trimming cost V 0 bases and J 12 bases; bases outside gene matches: 11. DNA of the CDR3: TGTGCCAGCAGTTACTCCCCAATCGACAGGGTAAGGTACTTC. It yields the protein CASSYSPIDRVRYF.

The chain combines TRBV27 with TRBJ2-5; the D gene is possibly TRBD2 (6 bases). With 6 bases removed from V and 3 bases from J, the gap between germline ends came to 14 bases. Germline V gene data show CDR1 as MNHEY and CDR2 as SMNVEV (reference sequence). The CDR3 is made up of 14 amino acids. CDR3 loop: CASRKGLAKETQYF. CDR3 in DNA: TGTGCCAGCAGAAAGGGACTCGCCAAAGAGACCCAGTACTTC.

This clonotype was seen repeatedly, ten times or more. The chain links TRBV6-5 to TRBJ2-7; 8 nucleotides match TRBD1. Trimming took 7 bases from V and 5 from J; bases not matched to a gene: 7. Germline V gene sequence: CDR1 MNHEY, CDR2 SVGAGI. This CDR3 comprises 13 residues. The CDR3 sequence: CASTDREGHEQYF. CDR3 in DNA: TGTGCCAGCACGGACAGGGAAGGCCACGAGCAGTACTTC.

This clonotype was detected ten times or more. This chain joins TRBV28 and TRBJ2-5; TRBD1 matches at 9 bases. The CDR3 has 15 residues. V gave up 6 bases and J gave up 0 bases; unmatched junction bases: 5. Germline V gene lookup returns CDR1 MDHEN and CDR2 SYDVKM. For the CDR3, the DNA is TGTGCCAGCAGCCCCCGGGACAGGGACCAAGAGACCCAGTACTTC. Its translation is CASSPRDRDQETQYF.

The chain uses TRBV12-3 or TRBV12-4 and TRBJ2-5; TRBD2 aligns across 14 bases. The trim removed 5 bases at V and 5 bases at J, leaving 7 bases unmatched. CDR3 length: 16 amino acids. In DNA form, the CDR3 reads TGTGCCAGCAGTCTCGGACTAGCGGGAGGTCGGGAGACCCAGTACTTC. This translates into CASSLGLAGGRETQYF.

The sample holds many counts of this clonotype. The CDR3 bases are TGTGCCAGCAGCGCCGGCTTAGCAGCTTTCTTT. Translation gives CASSAGLAAFF. This sequence joins TRBV7-9 and TRBJ1-1, with no clear D. This CDR3 has 11 amino acids. Trimming shortened V by 5 bases and J by 10 bases, and 11 bases separated the two germline ends. CDR1 is SEHNR and CDR2 is FQNEAQ in the germline V gene (reference sequence).

This clonotype was recorded many times. V usage is TRBV6-1 and J usage is TRBJ2-7, with D perhaps TRBD1 (5 bases). V shed 2 bases and J shed 6 bases, with 17 bases lying between them. Germline values: CDR1 MNHNS, CDR2 SASEGT. The CDR3 is 15 amino acids. In nucleotides, the CDR3 is TGTGCCAGCAGTGAACAGGGTTCGGTAGGCGGCGAGCAGTACTTC. Translation: CASSEQGSVGGEQYF.

This chain links TRBV15 with TRBJ2-5; D gene uncertain. CDR1 and CDR2 (germline): LNHNV, YYDKDF (reference sequence). V was shortened by 0 bases and J by 5 bases, with 7 bases between the two germline ends. The CDR3 covers 13 residues. The CDR3 DNA sequence: TGTGCCACCAGCAGAGAATTTATGGAGACCCAGTACTTC. This sequence encodes CATSREFMETQYF.

This clonotype was observed a few times. The J gene is TRBJ1-1, the V gene TRBV7-3; no clear D. Trimming stripped 2 bases from V and 0 bases from J, with 13 bases between. Looked up from germline, CDR1 is SGHTA and CDR2 is FQGTGA. There are 16 residues in the CDR3. The CDR3 DNA reads as TGTGCCAGCAGCTTAGTTGGCAACAGTATGAACACTGAAGCTTTCTTT. Residues: CASSLVGNSMNTEAFF.

V usage is TRBV20-1 and J usage is TRBJ1-1; weak D call: TRBD1 (6 bases). V lost 4 bases, J lost 4 bases, and 16 bases lay in between. Germline CDR1 is DFQATT and CDR2 is SNEGSKA (reference sequence). The CDR3 runs to 14 residues. The CDR3 sequence is CSATEDSRGTEAFF. The CDR3 region has the DNA TGCAGTGCTACAGAGGACAGTCGGGGCACTGAAGCTTTCTTT.

This clonotype was picked up many times. The chain is built from TRBV5-1 and TRBJ2-7; 11 positions agree with TRBD2. CDR1 and CDR2 (germline): SGHRS, YFSETQ. V shed 4 bases and J 4 bases; nucleotides not matched to a gene: 7. This CDR3 comprises 15 residues. The DNA for the CDR3 is TGCGCCAGCAGCCCCGGGACTAGCGGACCTTACGAGCAGTACTTC. Translating it yields CASSPGTSGPYEQYF.

Ten or more counts support this clonotype. The chain has TRBV11-2 and TRBJ1-1; no clear D gene. V was clipped by 4 bases and J by 4 bases, with 10 bases between them. CDR1 and CDR2 from the germline V gene are SGHAT and FQNNGV. The CDR3 is made up of 13 amino acids. This CDR3 reads CASSSKVGTEAFF. CDR3 in DNA: TGTGCCAGCAGCTCCAAGGTTGGCACTGAAGCTTTCTTT.

This clonotype was found many times. The V gene is TRBV6-5, the J gene TRBJ1-5; D possibly corresponds to TRBD1 (5 bases). This CDR3 has 15 amino acids. Deletions cut 2 bases from V and 6 bases from J, with 14 bases between. Germline CDR1 MNHEY, CDR2 SVGAGI. The CDR3 spells CASSYNGARGQPQHF. CDR3 bases: TGTGCCAGCAGTTACAATGGGGCGCGTGGTCAGCCCCAGCATTTT.

This clonotype has a handful of counts. Since a much larger clone is just one base distant, this may be a read error. This chain joins TRBV5-1 and TRBJ2-7; D remains unclear. Trimming took 3 bases from V and 0 from J, leaving 10 bases between them. Germline CDR1 reads SGHRS; CDR2 reads YFSETQ. The CDR3 covers 14 residues. The CDR3 reads CASSWVTSSYEQYF. The CDR3 DNA follows: TGCGCCAGCAGCTGGGTGACAAGCTCCTACGAGCAGTACTTC.

This clonotype was seen at least ten times. The V call is TRBV13, the J call TRBJ2-1, with a possible D match to TRBD2 (6 bases). CDR3 length: 14 amino acids. Germline lookup yields CDR1 PRHDT and CDR2 FYEKMQ (reference sequence). V shed 5 bases and J shed 6 bases, with 14 bases lying between them. CDR3 nucleotide sequence: TGTGCCAGCAGCCGAACTAGCACCCGCAATGAGCAGTTCTTC. Translated: CASSRTSTRNEQFF.

V is TRBV7-8 and J is TRBJ1-1; possible D gene TRBD1, 6 bases. Trimming shortened V by 0 bases and J by 4 bases, and 18 bases separated the two germline ends. This CDR3 region has 17 residues. The germline V gene has CDR1 SGHVS and CDR2 FQNEAQ. This CDR3 is CASSLARRGAASTEAFF. The CDR3 DNA follows: TGTGCCAGCAGCTTAGCGAGGAGGGGGGCGGCGAGCACTGAAGCTTTCTTT.

The J gene is TRBJ1-1, the V gene TRBV12-3 or TRBV12-4, with TRBD1 as a possible D gene (5 bases). V dropped 2 bases and J dropped 4 bases, with 11 bases sitting between them. The CDR3 extends over 14 amino acids. In DNA form, the CDR3 reads TGTGCCAGCAGTTTAATGGGACTGACCACTGAAGCTTTCTTT. Amino acids: CASSLMGLTTEAFF.

The gene calls are TRBV6-2 or TRBV6-3 and TRBJ2-7; perhaps D is TRBD1 or TRBD2 (5 bases each). The J call may be in error: the DNA end matches TRBJ2-1 better. Looked up from germline, CDR1 is MNHEY and CDR2 is SVGEGT. The CDR3 loop spans 14 amino acids. Written as DNA, the CDR3 is TGTGCCAGCAGTTTTGTGGGGGTAGCCTACGAGCAGTTCTTC. Its translation: CASSFVGVAYEQFF.

CDR3 DNA: TGTGCCAGCAGTGAAATTGAATCCTACGAGCAGTACTTC. Protein: CASSEIESYEQYF. The chain recombines TRBV6-1 with TRBJ2-7; D not resolved. Between the trimmed V and J ends, which lost 2 bases and 1 base, there was a span of 6 bases. The CDR3 contains 13 residues. The germline V gene has CDR1 MNHNS and CDR2 SASEGT.

The chain is built from TRBV28 and TRBJ2-7, with D maybe TRBD1 (6 bases). This CDR3 has 16 amino acids. Trimming removed 2 bases at V and 4 bases at J, with 18 bases between. From germline, CDR1 is MDHEN and CDR2 SYDVKM. The DNA of the CDR3 is TGTGCCAGCAGTTTACCGTTGAGCTCCCAGGGGTACGAGCAGTACTTC. Translating it yields CASSLPLSSQGYEQYF.

This clonotype occurred many times. A much larger clone lies one base from this, so it may be a read error. The chain has TRBV12-5 and TRBJ1-1, with D unclear. The CDR3 length is 13 residues. V was trimmed by 5 bases and J by 8 bases, leaving 15 bases between them. CDR1 is LGHNT and CDR2 is FRNRAP in the germline V gene. This CDR3 reads CASGPTDKIEAFF. CDR3 DNA: TGTGCTAGTGGTCCAACCGACAAGATCGAAGCTTTCTTT.

The gene calls are TRBV6-1 and TRBJ1-4, with D maybe TRBD1 (6 bases). The CDR3 totals 12 residues. Germline loops: CDR1 MNHNS, CDR2 SASEGT. In DNA form, the CDR3 reads TGTGCGGGTGGGCAGGGGCCTGAAAAACTGTTTTTT. It yields the protein CAGGQGPEKLFF.

The chain combines TRBV24-1 with TRBJ1-6; no clear D. This CDR3 has 12 residues. V lost 2 bases, J lost 9 bases, and 4 bases lay in between. The germline V gene encodes CDR1 KGHDR and CDR2 SFDVKD. Here the CDR3 DNA reads TGTGCCACCAGTGATTCAGGTTCACCCCTCCACTTT. This encodes CATSDSGSPLHF.

In its sample, this clonotype was seen a few times. The chain carries TRBV28 and TRBJ1-5; tentatively, D is TRBD1 (6 bases). In germline, CDR1 is MDHEN, CDR2 SYDVKM. The CDR3 is made up of 15 amino acids. V gave up 5 bases and J gave up 7 bases, with 18 bases separating them. CDR3 sequence: CASSPGGGRGQPQHF. The CDR3 bases are TGTGCCAGCAGTCCTGGGGGGGGGCGCGGACAGCCCCAGCATTTT. Full variable domain (rest looked up from reference TRBV28 and TRBJ1-5): DVKVTQSSRYLVKRTGEKVFLECVQDMDHENMFWYRQDPGLGLRLIYFSYDVKMKEKGDIPEGYSVSREKKERFSLILESASTNQTSMYLCASSPGGGRGQPQHFGDGTRLSIL.

This clonotype was recorded many times. The chain carries TRBV19 and TRBJ2-5; TRBD1 matches at 8 bases. This CDR3 spans 13 amino acids. Trimming at V came to 6 bases and at J to 5 bases, leaving 5 bases not matched to a gene. The V gene's germline CDR1 is LNHDA and CDR2 SQIVND (reference sequence). CDR3 protein: CASSWAGGETQYF. The CDR3 DNA reads as TGTGCCAGTAGCTGGGCAGGGGGCGAGACCCAGTACTTC.